This is a list of T cell receptor beta chains from one sample in a study of T cells in Graves' hyperthyroidism and ophthalmopathy. From the multiplex PCR reads, TCRdb called clonotypes with MiXCR, one entry per CDR3 protein. In the table there are fewer than 400,000 distinct CDR3 sequences, less than 20% of which are singletons. The sequencing input was blood. The receptors here all came from a woman between 18 and 29 years old with Graves' hyperthyroidism that later progressed to Graves' ophthalmopathy. CDR3s include the opening cysteine and the closing phenylalanine or tryptophan. The order of the fields is D gene, clone size, V gene, J gene, CDR3 DNA, CDR3 protein. The D gene is left open where the match is weak. Clone size is shown for a subset of rows, as once, few, many or a class of expanded clone.

>-|many|TRBV5-1|TRBJ1-1
TGCGCCAGCAGCGGAGCCTTGAACACTGAAGCTTTCTTT
CASSGALNTEAFF
>-|-|TRBV19|TRBJ1-5
TGTGCCAGTAGTATAGTGGGGGCCTCTCAGCCCCAGCATTTT
CASSIVGASQPQHF
>TRBD2|-|TRBV20-1|TRBJ2-1
TGCAGTGCTAGAGACTCTACTAGCGGGAGGTACAATGATCAGTTCTTC
CSARDSTSGRYNDQFF
>-|-|TRBV6-2/TRBV6-3|TRBJ2-3
TGTGCCAGCAGTTACCTGCCCAGGGAGGAAGATACGCAGTATTTT
CASSYLPREEDTQYF
>-|many|TRBV27|TRBJ2-1
TGTGCCAGCAGCTCGATGAGACTAGTCACCGATGAGCAGTTCTTC
CASSSMRLVTDEQFF
>TRBD2|-|TRBV9|TRBJ2-2
TGTGCCAGCAGCGCGGCCGGGACTAGCGGGTCCGGGGAGCTGTTTTTT
CASSAAGTSGSGELFF
>TRBD2|many|TRBV7-9|TRBJ2-7
TGTGCCAGCAGCTCTGTCCCTGGACTAGCTCGATCCTACGAGCAGTACTTC
CASSSVPGLARSYEQYF
>-|few|TRBV19|TRBJ2-5
TGTGCCAGTAGCTGGGTTAGCCAAGAGACCCAGTACTTC
CASSWVSQETQYF
>-|-|TRBV2|TRBJ2-1
TGTGCCAGCAGTATAAGCGGAACCTACAATGAGCAGTTCTTC
CASSISGTYNEQFF
>-|many|TRBV27|TRBJ2-3
TGTGCCAGCAGTTCAAACCCCCCAGCAGCGGATACGCAGTATTTT
CASSSNPPAADTQYF
>-|many|TRBV2|TRBJ2-7
TGTGCCAGCAGCCAGGCAAAAAGCGAGCAGTACTTC
CASSQAKSEQYF
>-|-|TRBV18|TRBJ1-1
TGTGCCAGCTCACCAGGGCAGGGTTCTGAAGCTTTCTTT
CASSPGQGSEAFF
>-|many|TRBV7-9|TRBJ2-5
TGTGCCAGCAGCTCCGTAGAGACCCAGTACTTC
CASSSVETQYF
>-|-|TRBV4-3|TRBJ1-2
TGCGCCAGCAGCCAAGGACGGAACTATGGCTACACCTTC
CASSQGRNYGYTF
>-|-|TRBV20-1|TRBJ2-7
TGCAGTGCTTCTCCGACGGGTTCCTACGAGCAGTACTTC
CSASPTGSYEQYF
>-|many|TRBV29-1|TRBJ1-5
TGCAGCGTTGAACATGGGTTGGGTCAGCCCCAGCATTTT
CSVEHGLGQPQHF
>-|few|TRBV15|TRBJ2-5
TGTGCCACCAGCAGAGATGGCAGGGTAGAGACCCAGTACTTC
CATSRDGRVETQYF
>TRBD1|many|TRBV5-1|TRBJ2-7
TGCGCCAGCAGCTTACGGACAGGGGTATCCTACGAGCAGTACTTC
CASSLRTGVSYEQYF
>TRBD1|-|TRBV5-6|TRBJ1-1
TGTGCCAGCAGCTTGGGACAGGGCACTTTCTTT
CASSLGQGTFF
>TRBD1|many|TRBV11-2|TRBJ2-5
TGTGCCAGCAGCCTCTCGACAGGGCCAGAGACCCAGTACTTC
CASSLSTGPETQYF
>TRBD1|many|TRBV20-1|TRBJ1-1
TGCAGTGCTAGAGATTTGGACAGGGACTCTAGTGAAGCTTTCTTT
CSARDLDRDSSEAFF
>-|many|TRBV29-1|TRBJ1-2
TGCAGCGTTGTCATCTTTCAGGGAGGCTATGGCTACACCTTC
CSVVIFQGGYGYTF
>-|many|TRBV12-3/TRBV12-4|TRBJ1-2
TGTGCCAGCAGTCCGCGGGGGGGAAACTATGGCTACACCTTC
CASSPRGGNYGYTF
>-|-|TRBV29-1|TRBJ2-7
TGCAGCGTTGAGAATCCTCTGGGCGACGAGCAGTACTTC
CSVENPLGDEQYF
>-|many|TRBV6-2/TRBV6-3|TRBJ2-5
TGTGCCAGCAGTTACACGCTTCGAGTTGGGGAGACCCAGTACTTC
CASSYTLRVGETQYF
>-|-|TRBV7-2|TRBJ1-1
TGTGCCAGCCGAGCCGGTCTGAACACTGAAGCTTTCTTT
CASRAGLNTEAFF
>-|-|TRBV28|TRBJ2-7
TGTGCCAGCAGTTCTCCTCATGGACGGCCTTACTCCTACGAGCAGTACTTC
CASSSPHGRPYSYEQYF